This TCR beta chain was obtained from a study of cytomegalovirus exposure and HLA in healthy donors. Study-level information: An analysis done earlier identified around 100 million unique TCR beta sequences from approximately 200 million T cells.

Germline CDR1 SNHLY, CDR2 FYNNEI. The CDR3 has 14 residues. The trim removed 7 bases at V and 6 bases at J, leaving 9 bases unmatched. Both 60 Vbeta primers and 13 Jbeta primers went into the PCR. Produced via immunoSEQ multiplex PCR; TCRdb's table is partial and in-frame only. Listed are approximately 140,000 clones; under 2% falls within the top ten. Sequencing used PBMCs. The chain combines TRBV2 with TRBJ1-1; 9 bases line up with TRBD1. The source is a woman in her forties or fifties in good health and CMV-seronegative. The CDR3 loop reads CASKAGTGSSEAFF. In nucleotides, the CDR3 is TGTGCCAGCAAAGCCGGGACAGGGTCTTCTGAAGCTTTCTTT.